These T cell receptor beta chains were read from a single sample in a study of CD8+CD57+ T cells in acquired aplastic anemia. TCRdb re-analysed the reads in MiXCR, keeping a single row per CDR3 protein. This table has 150,000 to 200,000 distinct CDR3 sequences, around half appearing once. Material for sequencing was sorted CD4+, CD8+, or CD8+CD57+ T cells (not recorded which) from PBMCs. All receptors come from a human donor with aplastic anemia. Each CDR3 is given with its conserved first and last residue. The D gene is left open where the match is weak. Clone size is not always given. Where it is, it says once, few, many or a class for expanded clones.

clone size,D gene,V gene,J gene,CDR3 protein,CDR3 DNA
-,-,TRBV2,TRBJ2-1,CASRIQDYNEQFF,TGTGCCAGCAGAATTCAGGACTACAATGAGCAGTTCTTC
few,-,TRBV7-2,TRBJ2-7,CASSPRGSSYEQYF,TGTGCCAGCAGCCCCCGCGGGTCCTCCTACGAGCAGTACTTC
few,-,TRBV29-1,TRBJ2-7,CSVEEDGYEQYF,TGCAGCGTTGAAGAAGATGGCTACGAGCAGTACTTC
-,TRBD1,TRBV25-1,TRBJ1-2,CASSEWDRDRGYTF,TGTGCCAGCAGTGAATGGGACAGGGATCGGGGCTACACCTTC
few,-,TRBV24-1,TRBJ2-3,CATSDWRDTDTQYF,TGTGCCACCAGTGATTGGCGGGACACAGATACGCAGTATTTT
few,-,TRBV10-3,TRBJ2-3,CAISESYSTDTQYF,TGTGCCATCAGTGAGTCGTACAGCACAGATACGCAGTATTTT
-,-,TRBV29-1,TRBJ2-3,CSVESGGTDTQYF,TGCAGCGTTGAATCGGGTGGCACAGATACGCAGTATTTT
-,-,TRBV7-3,TRBJ2-7,CIGGRAAYEQYF,TGTATTGGGGGCAGGGCGGCCTACGAGCAGTACTTC
-,-,TRBV20-1,TRBJ1-5,CSASYYSNQPQHF,TGCAGTGCTAGTTATTATAGCAATCAGCCCCAGCATTTT
-,-,TRBV7-2,TRBJ2-7,CASSSPLAREQYF,TGTGCCAGCAGCTCCCCGTTGGCTAGGGAGCAGTACTTC
-,-,TRBV7-3,TRBJ2-3,CASSLGGLGDTQYF,TGTGCCAGCAGCTTAGGAGGGTTGGGAGATACGCAGTATTTT
few,-,TRBV2,TRBJ1-6,CASSARRGNSPLHF,TGTGCCAGCAGTGCACGCAGGGGAAACTCACCCCTCCACTTT
-,TRBD1,TRBV19,TRBJ1-6,CASRTTGGLGSPLHF,TGTGCCAGTAGAACTACAGGGGGGTTGGGGTCACCCCTCCACTTT
few,TRBD1,TRBV4-1,TRBJ1-1,CASSPGSRQGNTEAFF,TGCGCCAGCAGCCCAGGGTCGAGACAGGGAAACACTGAAGCTTTCTTT
-,-,TRBV11-2,TRBJ2-5,CASSLERGGDQETQYF,TGTGCCAGCAGCTTAGAACGGGGCGGGGACCAAGAGACCCAGTACTTC
-,-,TRBV19,TRBJ1-2,CASRRGSNYGYTF,TGTGCCAGTAGAAGGGGCTCTAACTATGGCTACACCTTC
many,TRBD1,TRBV6-1,TRBJ1-6,CASRGTGEKSPLHF,TGTGCCAGCCGGGGGACAGGGGAGAAATCACCCCTCCACTTT
few,TRBD1,TRBV5-1,TRBJ1-2,CASSFRDRASNYGYTF,TGCGCCAGCAGTTTCCGGGACAGGGCCTCTAACTATGGCTACACCTTC
-,TRBD1,TRBV20-1,TRBJ1-2,CSARAGQGGGYTF,TGCAGTGCTAGAGCTGGACAGGGAGGTGGCTACACCTTC
-,-,TRBV6-1,TRBJ2-1,CASSGFSGNSYNEQFF,TGTGCCAGCAGTGGGTTTAGCGGAAACTCCTACAATGAGCAGTTCTTC
many,TRBD1,TRBV15,TRBJ1-3,CATSIDGTGGNTIYF,TGTGCCACCAGCATCGACGGGACAGGGGGAAACACCATATATTTT
-,TRBD2,TRBV19,TRBJ2-2,CASTAGGTGELFF,TGTGCCAGTACGGCGGGAGGGACCGGGGAGCTGTTTTTT
many,-,TRBV9,TRBJ2-2,CASSVDRGPVTGELFF,TGTGCCAGCAGCGTAGACCGAGGGCCAGTCACCGGGGAGCTGTTTTTT
few,-,TRBV5-1,TRBJ2-7,CASSRDGYEQYF,TGTGCCAGTAGCAGGGACGGCTACGAGCAGTACTTC
-,-,TRBV2,TRBJ2-1,CASSEVPGAYNEQFF,TGTGCCAGCAGTGAAGTCCCTGGCGCTTACAATGAGCAGTTCTTC
many,TRBD2,TRBV20-1,TRBJ2-5,CSATGLAGATGETQYF,TGCAGTGCTACGGGACTAGCGGGGGCAACGGGGGAGACCCAGTACTTC
few,TRBD1,TRBV20-1,TRBJ1-6,CSARAGRGRAMYSPLHF,TGCAGTGCTAGGGCTGGCAGGGGGCGGGCGATGTATTCACCCCTCCACTTT
-,TRBD1,TRBV7-6,TRBJ1-6,CASSFRQGKRGYNSPLHF,TGTGCCAGCAGCTTCCGACAGGGTAAGAGGGGTTATAATTCACCCCTCCACTTT
-,TRBD2,TRBV19,TRBJ2-3,CASMRREGSDTQYF,TGTGCCAGTATGAGGCGGGAGGGGTCAGATACGCAGTATTTT
many,-,TRBV19,TRBJ1-6,CASGQTGTLNSPLHF,TGTGCCAGTGGGCAAACCGGGACCTTAAATTCACCCCTCCACTTT
-,TRBD1,TRBV10-3,TRBJ1-2,CAISRYLGQGLYGYTF,TGTGCCATCAGTCGGTATCTGGGACAGGGCCTCTATGGCTACACCTTC
-,TRBD1,TRBV29-1,TRBJ2-5,CSVRAELRTGQETQYF,TGCAGCGTTCGCGCGGAACTGAGGACAGGACAAGAGACCCAGTACTTC